The subject of this entry is one T cell receptor beta chain. What it binds is not known. This record comes from a study of monozygotic twins with inflammatory bowel disease. There are 14 residues in the CDR3. Germline V gives CDR1 SQVTM, CDR2 ANQGSEA. Reanalyzing the 5' RACE reads, TCRdb keeps one entry per CDR3 protein, without DNA. This sample's clone table lists 300,000 to 350,000 distinct CDR3 sequences. General observations from the study: No single strong signal or clonotype associated with IBD was supported.

The source material was blood. This TCR was sampled from a human donor with ulcerative colitis or Crohn's disease, or a healthy co-twin of an affected twin (not recorded which). V gene TRBV29-1 combines with J gene TRBJ2-1; TCRdb's D gene call, TRBD2, goes unchecked for lack of DNA. CDR3 in amino acids: CSVDGLAGGNEQFF.